This TCR beta chain was recovered during a study of shared clonotypes between healthy human individuals. Broader study findings: Depth of sequencing was expected to influence donor clonotype sharing.

Genomic DNA per cell subset filled all wells of several immunoSEQ plates. The repertoire was sequenced with immunoSEQ multiplex PCR; TCRdb's copy has only in-frame clones and lacks some. The data show some 1 million clones, around 74% seen once. CDR3 length equals 13 residues. CDR1 and CDR2 from the germline V gene are MGHDK and SYGVNS. V lost 8 bases and J lost 3, with 13 bases in between. Remarks on this clone: Its target is unknown.

The clonotype was recovered from a man aged 18-30 years in good health. The sequenced material came from memory CD4+ T cells sorted from blood. The subset here: CD45RA-negative fraction. The chain combines TRBV25-1 with TRBJ2-5, with D possibly being TRBD2 (6 bases). The CDR3, as DNA: TGTGCCAGCTCTTATGGAGGGAAAGAGACCCAGTACTTC. This gives the protein CASSYGGKETQYF.